A selection of T cell receptor beta chains follows, all from one sample in a study of shared clonotypes between healthy human individuals. The data were produced by immunoSEQ multiplex PCR, yet TCRdb's version contains in-frame clones alone and is incomplete. The data hold around 2,000,000 clones, with around 96% observed a single time. The specimen sequenced was naive CD8+ T cells sorted from blood. Receptor source: a young man in good health. Both conserved end residues are part of each CDR3. The D gene is left open where the match is weak. Clone size appears in some rows only: once, few, many, or a class for an expanded clone.

>TRBJ2-5|.|once|TRBV7-9
TGTGCCAGCAGCCCAAGGGACGGCGAAGAGACCCAGTACTTC
CASSPRDGEETQYF
>TRBJ2-7|.|.|TRBV5-4
TGTGCCAGCAGCTTGGAACGGACCTACGAGCAGTACTTC
CASSLERTYEQYF
>TRBJ1-1|.|.|TRBV19
TGTGCCAGTAGTATCCCCGGGAACACTGAAGCTTTCTTT
CASSIPGNTEAFF
>TRBJ1-4|TRBD1|.|TRBV7-9
TGTGCCAGCAGCGACGGGGACAGGGGAGACGAAAAACTGTTTTTT
CASSDGDRGDEKLFF
>TRBJ2-6|TRBD1|.|TRBV27
TGTGCCAGCACCCCTTTCCCGGGACAGGCCTCTGGGGCCAACGTCCTGACTTTC
CASTPFPGQASGANVLTF
>TRBJ2-3|.|.|TRBV30
TGTGCCTGGAGTATACGGGCAGATACGCAGTATTTT
CAWSIRADTQYF
>TRBJ1-6|.|.|TRBV27
TGTGCCAGCACCAATTCAAAGGACACCCCCTATAATTCACCCCTCCACTTT
CASTNSKDTPYNSPLHF
>TRBJ2-7|TRBD1|.|TRBV4-2
TGTGCCAGCAGCCTATTGACAGGGGAGGACGAGCAGTACTTC
CASSLLTGEDEQYF
>TRBJ1-2|.|once|TRBV5-4
TGTGCCAGCAGCTTGGAGGTTCACGACTATGGCTACACCTTC
CASSLEVHDYGYTF
>TRBJ2-3|.|few|TRBV5-4
TGTGCCTTCCCCGGGGTTGATACGCAGTATTTT
CAFPGVDTQYF
>TRBJ2-7|.|.|TRBV6-6
TGTGCCAGCAGTCCCCGGGGATACGAGCAGTACTTC
CASSPRGYEQYF
>TRBJ2-7|TRBD2|.|TRBV4-1
TGCGCCAGCAGCCAACAATCACTAGCGGGAGGGCGCGAGCAGTACTTC
CASSQQSLAGGREQYF
>TRBJ1-2|.|few|TRBV28
TGTGCCAGCAGTCCTGGGCATAACTATGGCTACACCTTC
CASSPGHNYGYTF
>TRBJ1-5|.|.|TRBV7-9
TGTGCCAGCAGCTCCGCCGGCCGACAGTTTACTCAGCCCCAGCATTTT
CASSSAGRQFTQPQHF
>TRBJ1-2|.|.|TRBV2
TGTGCCAGCAGTTTTACAGGGCCCCTGGGCTACACCTTC
CASSFTGPLGYTF
>TRBJ2-5|.|.|TRBV4-3
TGCGCCAGCAGCCAAGTCTGGACGGCACAAGAGACCCAGTACTTC
CASSQVWTAQETQYF
>TRBJ2-7|.|.|TRBV4-1
TGCGCCAGCAGCCAGACTGGAGAGCAGTACTTC
CASSQTGEQYF
>TRBJ1-5|.|.|TRBV19
TGTGCCAGTAGTTTGGACAGAAATAGCAATCAGCCCCAGCATTTT
CASSLDRNSNQPQHF
>TRBJ2-5|.|.|TRBV10-2
TGCGCCAGCAGTGATTTGGCGGGGAGCCACCAAGAGACCCAGTACTTC
CASSDLAGSHQETQYF
>TRBJ1-4|TRBD1|.|TRBV28
TGTGCCAGCAGTTGGGTACAGGGGAGGTCTAATGAAAAACTGTTTTTT
CASSWVQGRSNEKLFF
>TRBJ2-7|.|.|TRBV4-1
TGCGCCAGCAGCCAAGATCTTCCCAGGGGCTACGAGCAGTACTTC
CASSQDLPRGYEQYF
>TRBJ1-2|TRBD1|.|TRBV11-2
TGTGCCAGCAGCTTATTAGGGACAGGCTATGGCTACACCTTC
CASSLLGTGYGYTF
>TRBJ2-2|.|.|TRBV7-3
TGTGCCAGCAGCCCCGGCACCGGGGAGCTGTTTTTT
CASSPGTGELFF
>TRBJ2-3|.|.|TRBV5-6
TGTGCCAGCAGCCCTTCGACAGGACTCTACACAGATACGCAGTATTTT
CASSPSTGLYTDTQYF
>TRBJ2-3|.|once|TRBV19
TGTGCCAGTAGTATCGGAGGGGATACGCAGTATTTT
CASSIGGDTQYF
>TRBJ1-1|.|.|TRBV28
TGTGCCAGCAGAGACTCTGAAGCTTTCTTT
CASRDSEAFF
>TRBJ2-3|.|.|TRBV28
TGTGCCTCTCGGGGGGCAGTGAGCACAGATACGCAGTATTTT
CASRGAVSTDTQYF
>TRBJ1-6|TRBD1|.|TRBV19
TGTGCCAGTAGCGGGACAGGGATTCAGGGGATTAATTCACCCCTCCACTTT
CASSGTGIQGINSPLHF
>TRBJ2-2|.|.|TRBV27
TGTGCCAGCAGGTGGAAAAACACCGGGGAGCTGTTTTTT
CASRWKNTGELFF
>TRBJ2-1|.|.|TRBV9
TGTGCCAGCAGCGTCGACATTTACAATGAGCAGTTCTTC
CASSVDIYNEQFF
>TRBJ2-1|.|.|TRBV5-8
TGTGCCAGCAGCTTTTTCACAGGGGAGCAGTTCTTC
CASSFFTGEQFF
>TRBJ2-7|.|.|TRBV4-1
TGCGCCAGCAGCCAAGATCGCGTTCCCAGCTCCTACGAGCAGTACTTC
CASSQDRVPSSYEQYF
>TRBJ2-7|TRBD1|.|TRBV7-9
TGTGCCAGCTACGGGACAGGGTCCTACGAGCAGTACTTC
CASYGTGSYEQYF
>TRBJ1-1|TRBD1|.|TRBV5-1
TGCGCCAGCAGCATCGGGACAGTTTTCGAAGCTTTCTTT
CASSIGTVFEAFF
>TRBJ2-7|.|.|TRBV6-5
TGTGCCAGCAGTTACCCCTGGGGTTACGAGCAGTACTTC
CASSYPWGYEQYF
>TRBJ2-7|.|.|TRBV6-1
TGTGCCAGCAGTGAAGAGGGATTAGGACTAACCTACGAGCAGTACTTC
CASSEEGLGLTYEQYF
>TRBJ2-4|.|.|TRBV30
TGTGCCTGGAGTGTAGGTCTAGGCAAAAACATTCAGTACTTC
CAWSVGLGKNIQYF
>TRBJ1-1|.|.|TRBV7-8
TGTGCCAGCAGTCGTAGGACAGTCATGAACACTGAAGCTTTCTTT
CASSRRTVMNTEAFF
>TRBJ2-2|.|.|TRBV5-1
TGCGCCAGCAGCTTGTCCAGGGCGAACACCGGGGAGCTGTTTTTT
CASSLSRANTGELFF
>TRBJ1-2|.|.|TRBV25-1
TGTGCCAGCAGTGAAATGGGGGGATCAGATGGCTACACCTTC
CASSEMGGSDGYTF
>TRBJ2-7|TRBD2|.|TRBV2
TGTGCCAGCAGTGATGGACTAGCGGGAGGGTTTTCCTACGAGCAGTACTTC
CASSDGLAGGFSYEQYF
>TRBJ2-5|TRBD1|.|TRBV30
TGTGCCTGGGCTGGACAGGAGGAGACCCAGTACTTC
CAWAGQEETQYF
>TRBJ1-2|.|.|TRBV6-5
TGTGCCAGCAGCCCAGGACGGGGAACATATGGCTACACCTTC
CASSPGRGTYGYTF
>TRBJ2-5|TRBD1|.|TRBV10-1
TGCGCCAGCAGTGAAGGGACAGGGACCCAGTACTTC
CASSEGTGTQYF
>TRBJ1-5|TRBD1|.|TRBV7-8
TGTGCCAGCAGCCCCGAGGACAGGGTCAATCAGCCCCAGCATTTT
CASSPEDRVNQPQHF
>TRBJ2-1|.|.|TRBV4-3
TGCGCCAGCAGCCAAGATTCCGCTAGGAATGAGCAGTTCTTC
CASSQDSARNEQFF
>TRBJ2-4|.|.|TRBV7-9
TGTGCCAGCAGCTTACAAGAAAAAAACATTCAGTACTTC
CASSLQEKNIQYF
>TRBJ1-1|TRBD1|.|TRBV4-1
TGCGCCAGCAGAAACAGGGGAACCCCCCTCGATACTGAAGCTTTCTTT
CASRNRGTPLDTEAFF
>TRBJ2-5|.|.|TRBV18
TGTGCCAGCTCACCGTTAGAGACCCAGTACTTC
CASSPLETQYF
>TRBJ2-1|TRBD2|.|TRBV9
TGTGCCAGCAGCGTGGGACTAGCGGCCTACAATGAGCAGTTCTTC
CASSVGLAAYNEQFF
>TRBJ2-4|.|.|TRBV7-9
TGTGCCAGCAGCCCTCATGAGGGCGGCATTCAGTACTTC
CASSPHEGGIQYF
>TRBJ1-6|.|once|TRBV2
TGTGCCAGCATGGACAGCTCCTATAATTCACCCCTCCACTTT
CASMDSSYNSPLHF
>TRBJ1-1|.|.|TRBV19
TGTGCCAGTAGGACCCGGGACACGAACACTGAAGCTTTCTTT
CASRTRDTNTEAFF
>TRBJ2-3|.|.|TRBV4-2
TGTGCCAGCAGCCAAGATGGCGGGCGGGGCACAGATACGCAGTATTTT
CASSQDGGRGTDTQYF
>TRBJ1-4|.|once|TRBV27
TGTGCCAGCGGTCTTGTGGGGTCCTTCGAAAAACTGTTTTTT
CASGLVGSFEKLFF
>TRBJ1-1|.|.|TRBV6-5
TGTGCCAGCAGTTACTTCCCGGACGGGATGAACACTGAAGCTTTCTTT
CASSYFPDGMNTEAFF
>TRBJ1-5|.|.|TRBV27
TGTGCCAGCAGTTTTCTACAAGGCAATCAGCCCCAGCATTTT
CASSFLQGNQPQHF
>TRBJ2-1|.|.|TRBV7-2
TGTGCCAGCAGCCTCACACTGGACCCCTACAATGAGCAGTTCTTC
CASSLTLDPYNEQFF
>TRBJ1-1|TRBD1|.|TRBV19
TGTGCCAGTAGTCCCCGCCAGGGGGCCTCTGAAGCTTTCTTT
CASSPRQGASEAFF